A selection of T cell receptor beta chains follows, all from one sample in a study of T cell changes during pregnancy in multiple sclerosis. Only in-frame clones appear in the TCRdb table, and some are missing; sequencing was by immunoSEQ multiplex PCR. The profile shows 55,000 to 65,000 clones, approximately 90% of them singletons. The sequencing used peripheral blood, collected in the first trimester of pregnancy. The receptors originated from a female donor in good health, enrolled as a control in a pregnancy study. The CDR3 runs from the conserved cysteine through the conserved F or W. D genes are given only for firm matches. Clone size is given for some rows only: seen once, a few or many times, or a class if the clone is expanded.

CASSPGWGNTIYF,TGTGCCAGCAGTCCTGGCTGGGGCAACACCATATATTTT,NA,TRBJ1-3,NA,TRBV27
CATRVQQGNTEAFF,TGTGCCACCAGGGTACAACAGGGGAACACTGAAGCTTTCTTT,NA,TRBJ1-1,NA,TRBV15
CASSVEQGVAETQYF,TGTGCCAGCAGCGTAGAACAGGGGGTGGCAGAGACCCAGTACTTC,NA,TRBJ2-5,TRBD1,TRBV9
CASSVYREKLFF,TGTGCCAGCAGCGTCTACAGGGAAAAACTGTTTTTT,NA,TRBJ1-4,NA,TRBV7-2
CATSRTGGNYNEQFF,TGTGCCACCAGCAGAACAGGGGGTAATTACAATGAGCAGTTCTTC,NA,TRBJ2-1,TRBD1,TRBV15
CASSLHGGQEGFMNTEAFF,TGTGCCAGCTCACTACATGGCGGACAGGAGGGGTTCATGAACACTGAAGCTTTCTTT,few,TRBJ1-1,TRBD1,TRBV18
CASSQARGNYNEQFF,TGTGCCAGCAGCCAAGCGAGGGGGAACTACAATGAGCAGTTCTTC,NA,TRBJ2-1,NA,TRBV4-2
CASSQDSGGYQPQHF,TGCGCCAGCAGCCAAGATTCGGGAGGGTATCAGCCCCAGCATTTT,NA,TRBJ1-5,NA,TRBV4-3
CASSYNRERYEQYF,TGTGCCAGCAGTTACAACAGGGAGAGATACGAGCAGTACTTC,NA,TRBJ2-7,NA,TRBV6-5
CASSYPQGNEQFF,TGTGCCAGCAGTTACCCACAGGGGAATGAGCAGTTCTTC,NA,TRBJ2-1,TRBD1,TRBV6-5
CASSQGRQGLYGYTF,TGTGCCAGCAGTCAGGGGCGACAGGGGCTCTATGGCTACACCTTC,NA,TRBJ1-2,TRBD1,TRBV27
CASSPQGGPRTSYEQYF,TGTGCCAGCAGCCCACAGGGTGGACCCCGGACCTCCTACGAGCAGTACTTC,NA,TRBJ2-7,NA,TRBV9
CASSISRAPDWARAFF,TGTGCCAGTAGTATATCGAGGGCTCCGGACTGGGCGCGAGCTTTCTTT,NA,TRBJ1-1,NA,TRBV19
CASSLDRGATNEQFF,TGTGCCAGCAGCTTAGATCGGGGAGCCACGAATGAGCAGTTCTTC,NA,TRBJ2-1,NA,TRBV11-2
CASSHTTGVNTEAFF,TGTGCCAGCAGTCACACGACAGGGGTGAACACTGAAGCTTTCTTT,NA,TRBJ1-1,TRBD1,TRBV6-6
CASSLDRGPDTEAFF,TGTGCCAGCAGTTTAGACAGGGGGCCGGACACTGAAGCTTTCTTT,NA,TRBJ1-1,TRBD1,TRBV27
CASTVVAEAFF,TGCGCCAGTACGGTGGTAGCTGAAGCTTTCTTT,NA,TRBJ1-1,NA,TRBV4-3
CASSGGTGDNEQFF,TGCGCCAGCAGCGGCGGGACAGGGGACAATGAGCAGTTCTTC,NA,TRBJ2-1,TRBD1,TRBV5-1
CASSLGTGPADAEAFF,TGTGCCAGTAGTCTCGGGACAGGGCCGGCGGACGCTGAAGCTTTCTTT,NA,TRBJ1-1,TRBD1,TRBV19
CARSPRSGLLNSPLHF,TGTGCCAGAAGCCCACGGTCGGGACTGCTTAATTCACCCCTCCACTTT,NA,TRBJ1-6,NA,TRBV5-3
CASSLATSNSEAFF,TGTGCCAGCAGCTTAGCCACATCCAACAGTGAAGCTTTCTTT,NA,TRBJ1-1,NA,TRBV7-9
CASSLDLLGNQPQHF,TGTGCCAGCAGCTTAGACCTATTGGGCAATCAGCCCCAGCATTTT,NA,TRBJ1-5,NA,TRBV7-2
CASSLEGLTAYEQYF,TGTGCCAGCAGCTTAGAAGGCTTGACAGCCTACGAGCAGTACTTC,NA,TRBJ2-7,NA,TRBV13
CASSSDDQTRVGQPQHF,TGTGCCAGCAGTTCAGACGACCAGACCAGGGTAGGTCAGCCCCAGCATTTT,NA,TRBJ1-5,NA,TRBV6-4
CASSPSPSGIYEQYF,TGTGCCAGCAGCCCGTCGCCTAGCGGGATCTACGAGCAGTACTTC,NA,TRBJ2-7,TRBD2,TRBV7-3
CASWDPTENTEAFF,TGTGCCAGCTGGGATCCGACAGAGAACACTGAAGCTTTCTTT,NA,TRBJ1-1,NA,TRBV6-6
CASSITGGDTQYF,TGTGCCAGCAGTATTACAGGGGGCGATACGCAGTATTTT,once,TRBJ2-3,TRBD1,TRBV7-2
CASSADRDSEQYF,TGTGCCAGTAGCGCGGACAGGGACTCCGAGCAGTACTTC,NA,TRBJ2-7,TRBD1,TRBV19
CASSDPTVANTGELFF,TGTGCCAGCAGTGACCCGACTGTTGCGAACACCGGGGAGCTGTTTTTT,once,TRBJ2-2,NA,TRBV2
CASSFTGGNTEAFF,TGCGCCAGCAGCTTCACAGGGGGCAACACTGAAGCTTTCTTT,NA,TRBJ1-1,TRBD1,TRBV5-1
CASSSGRRETDTQYF,TGTGCCAGCAGCTCAGGTCGGAGGGAAACAGATACGCAGTATTTT,NA,TRBJ2-3,NA,TRBV11-3
CASTLGTTQETQYF,TGTGCCAGCACCCTGGGGACTACCCAAGAGACCCAGTACTTC,NA,TRBJ2-5,TRBD2,TRBV9
CASSLGDRGLREGYTF,TGTGCCAGCAGCTTGGGAGACAGGGGGCTAAGAGAGGGCTACACCTTC,once,TRBJ1-2,TRBD1,TRBV5-4
CASSRRGVGANVLTF,TGTGCCAGCAGCAGACGGGGGGTCGGGGCCAACGTCCTGACTTTC,NA,TRBJ2-6,TRBD2,TRBV11-3
CASSVTGGLNGYTF,TGTGCCAGCAGCGTAACAGGGGGCTTAAATGGCTACACCTTC,once,TRBJ1-2,TRBD1,TRBV9
CASSVGGGGANEQFF,TGTGCCAGCAGCGTAGGGGGAGGGGGGGCGAATGAGCAGTTCTTC,NA,TRBJ2-1,NA,TRBV9
CASGTDLNEQFF,TGTGCCAGCGGAACAGACCTCAATGAGCAGTTCTTC,NA,TRBJ2-1,NA,TRBV7-9
CASSPSHLQGNEQFF,TGTGCCAGTAGTCCCTCGCATCTACAGGGAAATGAGCAGTTCTTC,NA,TRBJ2-1,NA,TRBV19
CASSQDIRGRFYGNQPQHF,TGCGCCAGCAGCCAAGATATCAGGGGCCGCTTCTACGGCAATCAGCCCCAGCATTTT,NA,TRBJ1-5,NA,TRBV4-3
CASSVQGGMGTQYF,TGTGCCAGCAGCGTACAGGGGGGCATGGGGACCCAGTACTTC,NA,TRBJ2-5,NA,TRBV9
CASSLSPGNTGELFF,TGCGCCAGCAGCTTGAGTCCCGGGAACACCGGGGAGCTGTTTTTT,NA,TRBJ2-2,NA,TRBV5-1
CASSLASQGPFKAFF,TGTGCCAGCAGCTTAGCGTCTCAGGGTCCCTTTAAAGCTTTCTTT,NA,TRBJ1-1,NA,TRBV7-8
CTSSQPWASGGYEQYF,TGCACCAGCAGCCAGCCGTGGGCTAGCGGGGGGTACGAGCAGTACTTC,NA,TRBJ2-7,NA,TRBV1
CASSQGRYNTGELFF,TGCGCCAGCAGCCAAGGCAGGTACAACACCGGGGAGCTGTTTTTT,few,TRBJ2-2,NA,TRBV4-3
CASSIDLSAGVSGNTIYF,TGTGCCAGTAGTATAGATCTATCGGCAGGGGTCTCTGGAAACACCATATATTTT,NA,TRBJ1-3,NA,TRBV19
CASSSGLAGQETQYF,TGCGCCAGCAGCTCCGGACTAGCGGGACAAGAGACCCAGTACTTC,NA,TRBJ2-5,TRBD2,TRBV5-1
CASSLTGAHSGNTIYF,TGTGCCAGCAGCTTAACTGGGGCCCACTCTGGAAACACCATATATTTT,NA,TRBJ1-3,NA,TRBV7-3
CASSLVTGGYDEQYF,TGTGCCAGCAGCTTAGTTACAGGGGGCTACGACGAGCAGTACTTC,NA,TRBJ2-7,TRBD1,TRBV7-2
CASSPGVPYEQYF,TGCGCCAGCAGTCCGGGGGTTCCCTACGAGCAGTACTTC,NA,TRBJ2-7,NA,TRBV23-1
CASSQGGGAQRNTEAFF,TGCGCCAGCAGCCAAGGGGGCGGAGCGCAGAGGAACACTGAAGCTTTCTTT,NA,TRBJ1-1,NA,TRBV4-3
CASSQESGGISYNEQFF,TGCGCCAGCAGCCAGGAATCAGGGGGGATCTCCTACAATGAGCAGTTCTTC,NA,TRBJ2-1,NA,TRBV4-3
CASGQGSGYGYTF,TGCGCCAGCGGACAGGGAAGCGGGTATGGCTACACCTTC,once,TRBJ1-2,TRBD1,TRBV4-3
CASSLDFGGTEAFF,TGTGCCAGCAGTTTAGACTTCGGGGGGACTGAAGCTTTCTTT,NA,TRBJ1-1,NA,TRBV7-9
CASSLGRGAPEAFF,TGTGCCAGCAGCTTAGGTCGGGGGGCCCCTGAAGCTTTCTTT,NA,TRBJ1-1,NA,TRBV7-8
CASSSDRGPEAFF,TGTGCCAGCAGCTCGGACAGGGGGCCTGAAGCTTTCTTT,NA,TRBJ1-1,TRBD1,TRBV5-4